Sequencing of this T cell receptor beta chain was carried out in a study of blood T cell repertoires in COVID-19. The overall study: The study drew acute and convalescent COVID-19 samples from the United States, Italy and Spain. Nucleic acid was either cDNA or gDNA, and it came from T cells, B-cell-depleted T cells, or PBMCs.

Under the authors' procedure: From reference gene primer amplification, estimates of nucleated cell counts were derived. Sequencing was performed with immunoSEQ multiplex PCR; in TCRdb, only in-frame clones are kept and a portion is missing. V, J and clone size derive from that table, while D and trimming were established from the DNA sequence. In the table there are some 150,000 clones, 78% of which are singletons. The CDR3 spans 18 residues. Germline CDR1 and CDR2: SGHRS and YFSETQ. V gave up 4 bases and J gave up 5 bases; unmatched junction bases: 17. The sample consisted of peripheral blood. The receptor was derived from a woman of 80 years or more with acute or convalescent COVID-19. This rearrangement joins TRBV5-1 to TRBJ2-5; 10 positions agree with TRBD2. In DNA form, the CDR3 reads TGCGCCAGCAGCGCCCAAGGCCCTAGCGGGAGATTAGGGGAGACCCAGTACTTC. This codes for CASSAQGPSGRLGETQYF.